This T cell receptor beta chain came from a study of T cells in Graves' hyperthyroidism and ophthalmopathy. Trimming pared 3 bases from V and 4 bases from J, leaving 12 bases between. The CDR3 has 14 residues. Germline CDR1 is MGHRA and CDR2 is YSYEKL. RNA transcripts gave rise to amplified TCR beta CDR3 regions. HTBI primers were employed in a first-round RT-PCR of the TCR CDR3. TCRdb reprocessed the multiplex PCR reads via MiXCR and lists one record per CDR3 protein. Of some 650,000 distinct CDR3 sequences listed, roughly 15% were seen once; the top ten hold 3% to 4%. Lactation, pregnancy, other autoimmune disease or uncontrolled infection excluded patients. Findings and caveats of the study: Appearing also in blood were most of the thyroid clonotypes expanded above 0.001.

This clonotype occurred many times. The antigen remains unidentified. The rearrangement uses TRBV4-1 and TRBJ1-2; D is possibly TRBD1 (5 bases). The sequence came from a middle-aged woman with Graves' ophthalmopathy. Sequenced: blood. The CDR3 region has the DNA TGCGCCAGCAGCCACGAATCGGGACGCTATGGCTACACCTTC. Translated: CASSHESGRYGYTF.